This T cell receptor beta chain appears in the sequencing data of a study of T cells in Graves' hyperthyroidism and ophthalmopathy. This clonotype was recorded many times. The CDR3 consists of 15 residues. V was pared by 5 bases and J by 2 bases, with 2 bases of the junction left unmatched. Germline V gives CDR1 SGHNT, CDR2 YENEEA. A lack of ophthalmopathy progression within 18 months defined stable Graves' hyperthyroidism. The investigators amplified TCR beta CDR3 regions from RNA transcripts. Initially, a first-round RT-PCR of the TCR CDR3 employed the HTBI primer set. MiXCR was run by TCRdb on the multiplex PCR reads, yielding one entry per CDR3 protein. Here the sample spans about 700,000 distinct CDR3 sequences, around 15% being singletons.

This chain uses TRBV11-3 with TRBJ2-1, with 11 bases matching TRBD2. The clonotype was recovered from a woman aged 18-30 years with Graves' hyperthyroidism. The material sequenced was blood. The DNA of the CDR3 is TGTGCCAGCAGCCCTAGCGGGAGGACCTACAATGAGCAGTTCTTC. As protein: CASSPSGRTYNEQFF.